Sequencing of this TCR beta chain was carried out in a study of CD8 T cells in ankylosing spondylitis. Using quantitative 5'-RACE with molecular barcodes, the authors made TCR beta libraries. Using its own MiXCR run on the 5' RACE reads, TCRdb lists one record per CDR3 protein. The table shows some 16,000 distinct CDR3 sequences, with 8% to 10% occurring only once. This CDR3 is built from 17 residues. This clonotype was found a few times. This rearrangement joins TRBV21-1 to TRBJ1-4; the tabulated D call, TRBD1, remains unverified against the DNA. TRBV21-1 represents a pseudogene. This TCR was recovered from a male donor with ankylosing spondylitis or in good health (not recorded which). Material for sequencing was blood. The CDR3 here is CASSKSILGGTNEKLFF. CDR3 bases: TGTGCCAGCAGCAAGTCGATCCTGGGCGGAACTAATGAAAAACTGTTTTTT.